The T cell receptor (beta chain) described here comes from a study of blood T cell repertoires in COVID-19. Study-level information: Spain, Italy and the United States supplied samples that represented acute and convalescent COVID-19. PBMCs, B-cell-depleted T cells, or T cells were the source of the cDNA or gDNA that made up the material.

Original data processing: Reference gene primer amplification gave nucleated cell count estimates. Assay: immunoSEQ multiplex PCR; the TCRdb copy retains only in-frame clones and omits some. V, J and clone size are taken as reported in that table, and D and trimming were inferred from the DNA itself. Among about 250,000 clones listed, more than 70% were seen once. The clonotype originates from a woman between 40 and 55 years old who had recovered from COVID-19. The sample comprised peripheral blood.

In DNA form, the CDR3 reads TGTGCCAGCAGCACCGGGGGACAGGGGACATTAGTCGGGCAGCCCCAGCATTTT. Amino acids: CASSTGGQGTLVGQPQHF. The gene calls are TRBV5-6 and TRBJ1-5, with 10 bases lining up with TRBD1. Per germline, CDR1 SGHDT and CDR2 YYEEEE. There are 18 residues in the CDR3. V lost 4 bases, J lost 7 bases, and 17 bases stayed unmatched.